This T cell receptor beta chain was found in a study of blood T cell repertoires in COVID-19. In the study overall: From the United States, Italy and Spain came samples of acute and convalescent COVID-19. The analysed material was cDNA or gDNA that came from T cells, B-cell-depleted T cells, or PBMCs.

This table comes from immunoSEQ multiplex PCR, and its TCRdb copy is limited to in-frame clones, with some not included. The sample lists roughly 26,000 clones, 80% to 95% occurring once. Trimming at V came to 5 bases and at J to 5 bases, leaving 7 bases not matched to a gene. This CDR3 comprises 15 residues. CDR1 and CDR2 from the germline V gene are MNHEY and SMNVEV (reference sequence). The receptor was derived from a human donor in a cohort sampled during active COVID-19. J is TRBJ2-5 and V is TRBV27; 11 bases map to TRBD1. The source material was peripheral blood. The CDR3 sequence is CASSAWTGGKETQYF. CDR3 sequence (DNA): TGTGCCAGCAGTGCCTGGACAGGGGGCAAGGAGACCCAGTACTTC.